The 22 T cell receptor beta chains listed next were all sequenced from one sample in a study of yellow fever vaccine responses in identical twins. Each CDR3 protein gets one entry after TCRdb re-called the RT-PCR reads with MiXCR. The sample shows 20,000 or so distinct CDR3 sequences, roughly three quarters of them seen only once. Sequences were derived from T cells from blood (PBMCs), unsorted or a sorted subset (not recorded which), sampled before or after yellow fever vaccination (not recorded which). All receptors derive from a woman aged 18-29 years who received the yellow fever vaccine.

The chain is built from TRBV7-3 and TRBJ2-5; no reliable D call. The CDR3 covers 13 residues. With 3 bases removed from V and 4 bases from J, the gap between germline ends came to 9 bases. Germline loops: CDR1 SGHTA, CDR2 FQGTGA. The CDR3 protein is CASSFQAGETQYF. CDR3 sequence (DNA): TGTGCCAGCAGCTTTCAGGCTGGAGAGACCCAGTACTTC.

This clonotype was seen only a few times. The chain recombines TRBV15 with TRBJ1-6, with D hard to call. Trimming stripped 3 bases from V and 7 bases from J, with 10 bases between. The CDR3 length is 14 residues. Germline CDR1 reads LNHNV; CDR2 reads YYDKDF (reference sequence). CDR3 protein: CATSSPPGNSPLHF. CDR3 nucleotide sequence: TGTGCCACCAGCAGCCCCCCGGGGAATTCACCCCTCCACTTT.

The chain joins TRBV10-3 to TRBJ1-3; D is undetermined. V lost 11 bases and J 0 bases, leaving 8 bases between the germline ends. The germline V gene has CDR1 ENHRY and CDR2 SYGVKD. There are 12 residues in the CDR3. The CDR3 region has the DNA TGTGCCTTCCAGAACTCTGGAAACACCATATATTTT. Its translation is CAFQNSGNTIYF.

This clonotype appeared once. The rearrangement joins TRBV10-3 to TRBJ2-1, with D maybe TRBD2 (5 bases). Germline CDR1 and CDR2: ENHRY and SYGVKD. V gave up 4 bases and J gave up 5 bases, with 18 bases separating them. The CDR3 consists of 16 residues. This chain's CDR3 is CAISGGRGSLHNEQFF. As DNA, the CDR3 is TGTGCCATCAGTGGAGGTAGAGGGTCTTTGCACAATGAGCAGTTCTTC.

The chain has TRBV13 and TRBJ1-5, with TRBD1 matching 7 bases. In germline, CDR1 is PRHDT, CDR2 FYEKMQ (reference sequence). The CDR3 length is 15 residues. Germline trimming cut 7 bases from V and 7 bases from J; bases unmatched to any gene: 13. CDR3 residues: CASNTRQGEGQPQHF. The CDR3 coding sequence is TGTGCCAGCAACACCCGACAGGGAGAAGGGCAGCCCCAGCATTTT.

The gene calls are TRBV11-3 and TRBJ1-6, with D perhaps matching TRBD1 (5 bases). CDR1 and CDR2 from the germline V gene are SGHNT and YENEEA. The CDR3 spans 14 residues. V was pared by 4 bases and J by 7 bases, with 11 bases between. The CDR3 protein is CASSSGTKNSPLHF. The DNA for the CDR3 is TGTGCCAGCAGCTCCGGGACCAAAAATTCACCCCTCCACTTT.

This clonotype was found a few times. The rearrangement uses TRBV6-5 and TRBJ1-3; D remains ambiguous. Trimming shortened V by 0 bases and J by 4 bases, and 7 bases separated the two germline ends. Germline loops: CDR1 MNHEY, CDR2 SVGAGI. This CDR3 region has 14 residues. DNA of the CDR3: TGTGCCAGCAGTTACTCCGTCACCGGAAACACCATATATTTT. Its translation is CASSYSVTGNTIYF.

The chain joins TRBV10-1 to TRBJ1-5, with D maybe TRBD1 (5 bases). The V and J ends lost 6 bases and 5 bases respectively, with 11 bases between them. The germline gives CDR1 WNHNN, CDR2 SYGVQD (reference sequence). This CDR3 is 13 amino acids long. CDR3 in amino acids: CASSRQKDQPQHF. CDR3 DNA: TGCGCCAGCAGCCGACAGAAGGATCAGCCCCAGCATTTT.

This rearrangement joins TRBV9 to TRBJ1-6; no reliable D call. Trimming shortened V by 1 base and J by 8 bases, and 7 bases separated the two germline ends. CDR1 is SGDLS and CDR2 is YYNGEE in the germline V gene. This CDR3 is built from 13 residues. CDR3 sequence (DNA): TGTGCCAGCAGCGTAAGGGTCGATTCACCCCTCCACTTT. Protein sequence: CASSVRVDSPLHF.

The rearrangement joins TRBV2 to TRBJ1-2; D not certain. Trimming stripped 0 bases from V and 6 bases from J, with 11 bases between. Germline V gene data show CDR1 as SNHLY and CDR2 as FYNNEI. The CDR3 sequence is 14 residues long. In nucleotides, the CDR3 is TGTGCCAGCAGTGAAGCCTGGGCAGTCGATGGCTACACCTTC. It is translated as CASSEAWAVDGYTF.

This clonotype was picked up one time. The chain joins TRBV11-3 to TRBJ2-1; tentative D call: TRBD2 (6 bases). CDR1 SGHNT and CDR2 YENEEA come from the germline V gene. The CDR3 has 13 amino acids. This CDR3 is CATTRGQGNEQFF. CDR3 nucleotide sequence: TGTGCAACCACGCGGGGCCAGGGCAATGAGCAGTTCTTC.

The V gene is TRBV2, the J gene TRBJ2-3; D is undetermined. Germline loops: CDR1 SNHLY, CDR2 FYNNEI. This CDR3 comprises 12 residues. V lost 6 bases and J 4 bases, leaving 8 bases between the germline ends. For the CDR3, the DNA is TGTGCCAGCAGGGGAACGCCAGATACGCAGTATTTT. Translating it yields CASRGTPDTQYF.

This rearrangement joins TRBV2 to TRBJ2-4; 9 positions match TRBD2. The V segment lost 7 bases and the J segment 3 bases; nucleotides outside the gene matches: 7. Looked up from germline, CDR1 is SNHLY and CDR2 is FYNNEI. The CDR3 runs 15 residues. The CDR3 region has the DNA TGTGCCAGCAAGTTAGCGGGAGTGGTCAAAAACATTCAGTACTTC. Amino acid sequence: CASKLAGVVKNIQYF.

This clonotype was seen more than once but under ten times. The chain is built from TRBV2 and TRBJ2-1; either TRBD1 or TRBD2 may fit D (5 bases each). CDR1 is SNHLY, CDR2 FYNNEI, per germline. The CDR3 consists of 14 residues. The germline V and J ends were trimmed by 4 bases and 11 bases, with 18 bases remaining between them. In DNA, the CDR3 is TGTGCCAGCAGTGCGCTGGGGGTGAGGTCGCAGCAGTTCTTC. Amino acids: CASSALGVRSQQFF. Full variable domain (outside the CDR3, taken from reference TRBV2 and TRBJ2-1): EPEVTQTPSHQVTQMGQEVILRCVPISNHLYFYWYRQILGQKVEFLVSFYNNEISEKSEIFDDQFSVERPDGSNFTLKIRSTKLEDSAMYFCASSALGVRSQQFFGPGTRLTVL.

This rearrangement joins TRBV15 to TRBJ1-2, with D perhaps matching TRBD1 (5 bases). The CDR3 is 14 amino acids. V lost 0 bases and J 13 bases, leaving 18 bases between the germline ends. Germline assignment: CDR1 LNHNV and CDR2 YYDKDF (reference sequence). The CDR3 region has the DNA TGTGCCACCAGCAGAGACCAGGGTACCTTTCCCCCCACCTTC. It yields the protein CATSRDQGTFPPTF. Filled out from reference TRBV15 and TRBJ1-2, the complete variable domain reads DAMVIQNPRYQVTQFGKPVTLSCSQTLNHNVMYWYQQKSSQAPKLLFHYYDKDFNNEADTPDNFQSRRPNTSFCFLDIRSPGLGDTAMYLCATSRDQGTFPPTFGSGTRLTVV.

The chain links TRBV15 to TRBJ2-7; 9 nucleotides align to TRBD1. Germline CDR1 and CDR2: LNHNV and YYDKDF (reference sequence). The CDR3 totals 15 residues. V lost 0 bases, J lost 5 bases, and 5 bases stayed unmatched. CDR3 nucleotides: TGTGCCACCAGCAGAGATGGGACAGGGTTCGACGAGCAGTACTTC. Translation: CATSRDGTGFDEQYF.

J is TRBJ2-2 and V is TRBV5-1; TRBD1 might be the D (6 bases). This CDR3 region has 16 residues. Looked up from germline, CDR1 is SGHRS and CDR2 is YFSETQ. Deletions cut 7 bases from V and 0 bases from J, with 16 bases between. CDR3 DNA sequence: TGCGCCAGCGAAAGTAGGGGGAGCACGAACACCGGGGAGCTGTTTTTT. Its translation is CASESRGSTNTGELFF.

The rearrangement links TRBV2 to TRBJ2-5, with TRBD2 identical over 9 bases. CDR1 is SNHLY and CDR2 is FYNNEI in the germline V gene. There are 18 residues in the CDR3. V trimming: 1 base; J trimming: 5 bases; junction bases outside the gene matches: 14. CDR3 amino acids: CASSEGASGDYTGETQYF. The CDR3 DNA sequence: TGTGCCAGCAGTGAAGGGGCTAGCGGGGACTATACCGGGGAGACCCAGTACTTC.

Only a few counts were recorded for this clonotype. V is TRBV7-8 and J is TRBJ2-7; 8 nucleotides match TRBD2. V lost 4 bases and J lost 5; bases outside the gene matches: 7. The CDR3 contains 14 residues. The germline CDR1 and CDR2 sequences are SGHVS and FQNEAQ. The CDR3, as DNA: TGTGCCAGCAGCTACGGGAGGGTTACCAACGAGCAGTACTTC. Amino acids: CASSYGRVTNEQYF.

This clonotype was detected a few times. The chain has TRBV18 and TRBJ2-6; a possible D gene is TRBD1 (6 bases). The length of the CDR3 is 14 residues. The germline V and J ends were trimmed by 10 bases and 2 bases, with 12 bases remaining between them. Per germline, CDR1 KGHSH and CDR2 LQKENI. The DNA for the CDR3 is TGTGCCACCCAGAAGGGGGCTGGGGCCAACGTCCTGACTTTC. Encoded protein: CATQKGAGANVLTF.

The rearrangement links TRBV11-1 to TRBJ2-1; the D is unclear. The CDR3 is made up of 16 amino acids. The V end lost 0 bases, the J end lost 0 bases, and 9 bases lay between the germline ends. Germline V gene data show CDR1 as SGHAT and CDR2 as FQDESV (reference sequence). The CDR3 coding sequence is TGTGCCAGCAGCTTAGCTACGGCGAGCTCCTACAATGAGCAGTTCTTC. Protein sequence: CASSLATASSYNEQFF.

The chain has TRBV12-3 or TRBV12-4 and TRBJ1-1; TRBD1 matches 10 bases. Germline trimming cut 5 bases from V and 11 bases from J; bases unmatched to any gene: 5. This CDR3 comprises 12 residues. The CDR3 DNA sequence: TGTGCCAGCAGTACCGGGACAGGGGACGCTTTCTTT. Translation gives CASSTGTGDAFF.